This T cell receptor (beta chain) stems from a study of T cells after yellow fever vaccination. Overall study: Low-cell-number fractions underwent preparation using SMART-Seq v4 Ultra Low Input.

A few counts support this clonotype. Via MiXCR, TCRdb re-called the 5' RACE reads, giving one row per CDR3 protein. The table has 620,000 or so distinct CDR3 sequences, 17% seen once; the top ten hold around a sixth. CDR1 and CDR2 (germline): DFQATT, SNEGSKA (reference sequence). This CDR3 region has 13 residues. Losses at the gene ends were 8 bases for V and 2 bases for J; bases not matched to a gene: 3. The sequence was collected from a man between 18 and 35 years old who received the YFV17D yellow fever vaccine. The V gene is TRBV20-1, the J gene TRBJ2-5, with TRBD2 matching 12 bases. Sample: PBMCs, taken 5 days after the first yellow fever vaccination. The chain's CDR3 is CSLTSGGQETQYF. CDR3 DNA: TGCAGTTTGACTAGCGGGGGACAAGAGACCCAGTACTTC.